The text below deals with one T cell receptor beta chain. This record comes from a study of blood T cells in healthy people across ages. For the second PCR, which ran for roughly 6 to 12 cycles, a sample-barcoded 5' primer and a J-beta primer mix were used. TCRdb ran MiXCR on the 5' RACE reads and lists one entry per CDR3 protein. The sample holds approximately 1.5 million distinct CDR3 sequences, about 35% seen once. Trimming removed 2 bases from V and 4 bases from J; junction bases left unmatched: 9. The CDR3 length is 15 residues. The germline gives CDR1 GTSNPN, CDR2 SVGIG (reference sequence). The receptor was isolated from a woman aged 30 to 39 in good health. Specimen: blood. The J gene is TRBJ1-1, the V gene TRBV30; TRBD1 agrees at 8 bases. CDR3 loop: CAWSKSRGPSTEAFF. The CDR3 region has the DNA TGTGCCTGGAGTAAATCCAGGGGGCCCTCCACTGAAGCTTTCTTT.